This T cell receptor beta chain stems from a study of T cell repertoires in cytomegalovirus infection. Study-wide background: CMV infection and matching HLA type were both indicated by public TCR beta signatures.

A few counts support this clonotype. Its antigen is unidentified. Study outcomes and limitations: Carriers of CMV plus the relevant HLA were identified by cumulative public TCR beta family frequency. Across the ex vivo response, the dominant clonotypes were HLA-C-restricted CMV-specific TCR beta clonotypes.

CDR3 length: 14 amino acids. The germline V and J ends were trimmed by 8 bases and 4 bases, with 19 bases remaining between them. The germline V gene encodes CDR1 DFQATT and CDR2 SNEGSKA (reference sequence). In TCRdb, the reads were re-called with MiXCR into one record per CDR3 protein. The sample gives 200,000 or so distinct CDR3 sequences, roughly 27% of which show up once; roughly 32% is in the top ten. Sequencing input: PBMCs. The TCR sequence derives from a human donor in good health (CMV status not recorded). Some clones in this sample may be carry-over from other donors' samples. The chain employs TRBV20-1 and TRBJ2-3; D is possibly TRBD1 or TRBD2 (5 bases each). CDR3 sequence (DNA): TGCAGTACCAAGGAGAGGGGTATTGCAGATACGCAGTATTTT. This codes for CSTKERGIADTQYF.